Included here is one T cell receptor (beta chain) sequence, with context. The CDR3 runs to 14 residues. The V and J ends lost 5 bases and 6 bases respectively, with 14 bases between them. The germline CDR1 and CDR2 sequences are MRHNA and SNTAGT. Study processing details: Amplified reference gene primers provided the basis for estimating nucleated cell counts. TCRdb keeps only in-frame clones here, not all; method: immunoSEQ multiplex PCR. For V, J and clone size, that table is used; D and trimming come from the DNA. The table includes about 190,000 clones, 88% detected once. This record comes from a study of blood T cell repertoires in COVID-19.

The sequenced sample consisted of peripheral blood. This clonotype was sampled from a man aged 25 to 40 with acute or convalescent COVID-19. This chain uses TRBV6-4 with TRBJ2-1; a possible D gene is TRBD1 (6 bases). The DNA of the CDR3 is TGTGCCAGCAGTCCCCAGGGGTACGGCAATGAGCAGTTCTTC. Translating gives CASSPQGYGNEQFF.